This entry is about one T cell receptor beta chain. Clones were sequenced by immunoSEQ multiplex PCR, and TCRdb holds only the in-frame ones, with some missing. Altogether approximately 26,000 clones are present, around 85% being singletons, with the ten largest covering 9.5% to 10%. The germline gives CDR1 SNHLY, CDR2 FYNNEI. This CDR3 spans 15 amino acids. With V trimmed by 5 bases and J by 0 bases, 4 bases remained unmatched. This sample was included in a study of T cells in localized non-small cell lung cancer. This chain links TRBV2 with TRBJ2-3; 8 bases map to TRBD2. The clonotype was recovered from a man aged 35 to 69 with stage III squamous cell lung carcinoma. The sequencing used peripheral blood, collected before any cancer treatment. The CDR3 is CASSQERGSTDTQYF. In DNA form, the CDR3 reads TGTGCCAGCAGTCAGGAGCGGGGGAGCACAGATACGCAGTATTTT.